A selection of T cell receptor beta chains follows, all from one sample in a study of T cells in Graves' hyperthyroidism and ophthalmopathy. TCRdb re-called the multiplex PCR reads with MiXCR, one entry per CDR3 protein. The sample has 350,000 or so distinct CDR3 sequences; around 20% are singletons. The sequenced material came from blood. These receptors were collected from a woman between 45 and 65 years old with Graves' hyperthyroidism. The CDR3 runs from the conserved cysteine through the conserved F or W. The D gene is left open where the match is weak. Not every row has a clone size; where given, it reads once, few, many or a size class.

V gene,D gene,J gene,CDR3 length,clone size,CDR3 DNA,CDR3 protein
TRBV6-1,NA,TRBJ1-2,14,many,TGTGCCAGCAGCCTTGACCGGGACTCCTATGGCTACACCTTC,CASSLDRDSYGYTF
TRBV5-1,NA,TRBJ2-3,17,many,TGCGCCAGCAGCTTGGGAATACTTTTGTCCAACACAGATACGCAGTATTTT,CASSLGILLSNTDTQYF
TRBV12-5,NA,TRBJ1-4,14,many,TGTGCTAGTGGTACGGACATCCGGAATGAAAAACTGTTTTTT,CASGTDIRNEKLFF
TRBV2,NA,TRBJ1-5,15,many,TGTGCCAGCAGGCTAAATTCCGGGCCAAATCAGCCCCAGCATTTT,CASRLNSGPNQPQHF
TRBV20-1,NA,TRBJ2-1,15,many,TGCAGTGCTCCCGGGGATGGCGGGAACTACAATGAGCAGTTCTTC,CSAPGDGGNYNEQFF
TRBV6-2/TRBV6-3,TRBD1,TRBJ1-6,15,many,TGTGCCAGCAGCCCGGGGGACAGTAATAATTCACCCCTCCACTTT,CASSPGDSNNSPLHF
TRBV6-1,TRBD1,TRBJ1-6,17,few,TGTGCCAGCAGTACCCCCCGCGGACAGGGCTATAATTCACCCCTCCACTTT,CASSTPRGQGYNSPLHF
TRBV5-6,NA,TRBJ1-1,16,many,TGTGCCAGCAGCTTGGTGGGGAACAGGAAATACACTGAAGCTTTCTTT,CASSLVGNRKYTEAFF
TRBV5-1,NA,TRBJ2-7,13,many,TGCGCCAGAAAAGACAGGCTCTCCTACGAGCAGTACTTC,CARKDRLSYEQYF
TRBV10-3,TRBD1,TRBJ2-1,19,few,TGTGCCATCAGTGAGTCCGGCAATAGTGACAGGGCTTACTACAATGAGCAGTTCTTC,CAISESGNSDRAYYNEQFF
TRBV9,NA,TRBJ2-3,14,many,TGTGCCAGCAGCGTGTCCGTCGAGGGAGATACGCAGTATTTT,CASSVSVEGDTQYF
TRBV5-6,NA,TRBJ1-2,13,NA,TGTGCCAGCAGCTTGTTCAGGGGTTATGGCTACACCTTC,CASSLFRGYGYTF
TRBV19,NA,TRBJ1-4,13,NA,TGTGCCACCGGCAGGGCAACTAATGAAAAACTGTTTTTT,CATGRATNEKLFF
TRBV20-1,NA,TRBJ2-7,12,few,TGCAGTGCTCCTGGTAGGTCCTACGAGCAGTACTTC,CSAPGRSYEQYF
TRBV6-5,NA,TRBJ2-5,16,many,TGTGCCAGCAGTTACTCCATGGAGGGACCGAAAGAGACCCAGTACTTC,CASSYSMEGPKETQYF
TRBV7-2,TRBD2,TRBJ2-5,16,many,TGTGCCAGCAGCTCCCTTTCTAGCGGGAGGGGAGAGACCCAGTACTTC,CASSSLSSGRGETQYF
TRBV19,TRBD2,TRBJ2-7,14,NA,TGTGCCAGTAGCCGGGACTACAACTTCTACGAGCAGTACTTC,CASSRDYNFYEQYF
TRBV6-2/TRBV6-3,NA,TRBJ2-5,13,few,TGTGCCAGCAGTTACCGCCCCCAAGAGACCCAGTACTTC,CASSYRPQETQYF
TRBV20-1,NA,TRBJ2-1,14,many,TGCAGTGCAACCGGGACTGGAGGATACAATGAGCAGTTCTTC,CSATGTGGYNEQFF
TRBV28,TRBD1,TRBJ2-2,14,NA,TGTGCCAGCAAACCCGGACAGGGAAACGGGGAGCTGTTTTTT,CASKPGQGNGELFF
TRBV9,TRBD1,TRBJ1-2,17,few,TGTGCCAGCAGCGCCCGGGACAGCCCCTTTACGGGCTATGGCTACACCTTC,CASSARDSPFTGYGYTF
TRBV2,TRBD1,TRBJ2-3,14,NA,TGTGCCAGCAGTCGGGACAGGGACACAGATACGCAGTATTTT,CASSRDRDTDTQYF
TRBV19,TRBD2,TRBJ2-1,15,few,TGTGCCAGTAGTACGACTAGCGGGAGTCCAAGAGAGCAGTTCTTC,CASSTTSGSPREQFF
TRBV20-1,NA,TRBJ1-1,13,many,TGCAGTGCTAGGGAGGCAGGAGACACTGAAGCTTTCTTT,CSAREAGDTEAFF
TRBV28,NA,TRBJ2-3,15,few,TGTGCCAGCAGTTTTAACAGCCCAAGGTCAGATACGCAGTATTTT,CASSFNSPRSDTQYF
TRBV3-1,NA,TRBJ1-1,14,many,TGTGCCAGCAGTCGCCCGGACAAGAACACTGAAGCTTTCTTT,CASSRPDKNTEAFF
TRBV5-8,NA,TRBJ2-2,13,many,TGTGCCAGCAGCACCCAGCACACCGGGGAGCTGTTTTTT,CASSTQHTGELFF
TRBV5-5,TRBD1,TRBJ1-1,16,NA,TGTGCCAGCAGCTTGACCCAGGGGGCTAGGGGCACTGAAGCTTTCTTT,CASSLTQGARGTEAFF
TRBV6-1,NA,TRBJ2-2,13,many,TGTGCCAGCAGTGGGTCTAGTCCCGGGGAGCTGTTTTTT,CASSGSSPGELFF
TRBV18,NA,TRBJ1-5,13,many,TGTGCCAGCTCACCAGAAGGCAATCAGCCCCAGCATTTT,CASSPEGNQPQHF
TRBV11-2,TRBD2,TRBJ2-1,14,many,TGTGCCAGCAGCTACACTAGCGGTCCCAATGAGCAGTTCTTC,CASSYTSGPNEQFF
TRBV19,NA,TRBJ2-7,15,NA,TGTGCCAGTAGTACTTCAGGGGCGAGCTCCTACGAGCAGTACTTC,CASSTSGASSYEQYF
TRBV28,NA,TRBJ1-1,14,NA,TGTGCCAGCAGTTTATTCGGGGGTACCACTGAAGCTTTCTTT,CASSLFGGTTEAFF
TRBV2,NA,TRBJ2-3,12,few,TGTGCCAGCAGTGAACGGAGGGATACGCAGTATTTT,CASSERRDTQYF
TRBV20-1,NA,TRBJ2-5,13,few,TGCAGTGCTAGAGATCGTGGGTCGGGGATCATCTACTTC,CSARDRGSGIIYF
TRBV29-1,NA,TRBJ2-4,14,NA,TGCAGCGTTGGCGGGGCTATAGCCAAAAACATTCAGTGCTTC,CSVGGAIAKNIQCF
TRBV18,NA,TRBJ1-4,15,many,TGTGCCAGCTCACCTGAGGTTTCAACTAATGAAAAACTGTTTTTT,CASSPEVSTNEKLFF
TRBV25-1,TRBD1,TRBJ1-5,14,NA,TGTGCCAGCAGCGCCGGGACAGCCAATCAGCCCCAGCATTTT,CASSAGTANQPQHF
TRBV12-3/TRBV12-4,NA,TRBJ2-2,15,many,TGTGCCAGCACTCAGTCGGCAATGAGTAACGGGGAGCTGTTTTTT,CASTQSAMSNGELFF
TRBV12-3/TRBV12-4,TRBD1,TRBJ1-2,14,NA,TGTGCCAGCAGTCGGGACAGGGAAGTTGGTGGCTACACCTTC,CASSRDREVGGYTF
TRBV2,NA,TRBJ2-7,16,many,TGTGCCAGCGGACCCCTGCGGGGTACGGGTTCGTACGAGCAGTACTTC,CASGPLRGTGSYEQYF
TRBV20-1,TRBD2,TRBJ2-2,17,many,TGCAGTGCTGCTCGGGTACTAGCGGGACCGAACACCGGGGAGCTGTTTTTT,CSAARVLAGPNTGELFF
TRBV9,TRBD2,TRBJ2-3,15,many,TGTGCCAGCAGCGTAGGGACTAGCGGGGTGGATACGCAGTATTTT,CASSVGTSGVDTQYF
TRBV10-3,NA,TRBJ1-3,13,few,TGTGCCATCGAAGGGGCCTCTGGAAACACCATATATTTT,CAIEGASGNTIYF
TRBV6-5,NA,TRBJ2-7,15,NA,TGTGCCAGCAGTTATAGTACAGGCCTAACCTACGAGCAGTACTTC,CASSYSTGLTYEQYF
TRBV5-1,TRBD1,TRBJ2-7,15,many,TGCGCCAGCAGCTTGGTGCCAGGGGGTATCTACGAGCAGTACTTC,CASSLVPGGIYEQYF
TRBV20-1,TRBD1,TRBJ1-6,15,many,TGCAGTGCTAGAGAGCAGGGAGCAGGGGGACGGGCCCTCCACTTT,CSAREQGAGGRALHF
TRBV20-1,TRBD1,TRBJ1-6,16,NA,TGCAGTGCTAGAGGGCCAGGGGGCATGTATAATTCACCCCTCCACTTT,CSARGPGGMYNSPLHF
TRBV3-1,NA,TRBJ2-3,19,few,TGTGCCAGCAGCCAAGAAGGCGCAGGGGGGGCAGGTGGCACAGATACGCAGTATTTT,CASSQEGAGGAGGTDTQYF
TRBV18,NA,TRBJ2-2,15,many,TGTGCCAGCTCACCAGCGGGGTTCAAGGCCGGGGAGCTGTTTTTT,CASSPAGFKAGELFF
TRBV20-1,NA,TRBJ2-7,14,many,TGCAGTGCTAGTTTGAGTGGGCGCGTCTACGAGCAGTACTTC,CSASLSGRVYEQYF
TRBV11-3,TRBD2,TRBJ2-3,17,many,TGTGCCAGCAGCCAGAGTGCGGGAGGGCCGTGGCAAGATACGCAGTATTTT,CASSQSAGGPWQDTQYF
TRBV30,NA,TRBJ1-1,12,many,TGTGCCTGGATAGTGGGAAACACTGAAGCTTTCTTT,CAWIVGNTEAFF
TRBV11-2,NA,TRBJ2-3,12,many,TGTGCCAGCAGCTTTCACGGAGATACGCAGTATTTT,CASSFHGDTQYF
TRBV3-1,NA,TRBJ2-2,14,few,TGTGCCAGCAGCCAAGGACCACTCGGCGGGGAGCTGTTTTTT,CASSQGPLGGELFF
TRBV20-1,TRBD2,TRBJ2-5,14,many,TGCAGTGCTAGGGGGCTAGCGGGAGCCGAGACCCAGTACTTC,CSARGLAGAETQYF
TRBV5-6,TRBD1,TRBJ1-2,15,many,TGTGCCAGCAGCTTGGGGGACAGGGAGGGCTATGGCTACACCTTC,CASSLGDREGYGYTF